Listed below are T cell receptor beta chains from one sample, sequenced in a study of shared clonotypes between healthy human individuals. Repertoires were generated with immunoSEQ multiplex PCR, while TCRdb's copy carries only in-frame clones and drops some. The profile shows approximately 1.5 million clones, about 98% of them singletons. Specimen: naive CD4+ T cells sorted from blood. These receptors all stem from a man aged 25-40 years in good health. The CDR3 runs from the conserved cysteine through the conserved F or W. The D gene is left open where the match is weak.

d_gene	v_gene	j_gene	CDR3aa	CDR3nt
-	TRBV10-3	TRBJ1-5	CAISESVGNQPQHF	TGTGCCATCAGTGAGTCGGTAGGGAATCAGCCCCAGCATTTT
-	TRBV6-5	TRBJ2-7	CASSPSGRTYEQYF	TGTGCCAGCAGCCCATCTGGGAGAACCTACGAGCAGTACTTC
-	TRBV28	TRBJ2-1	CASIEDTVAYNEQFF	TGTGCCAGCATTGAGGACACCGTGGCCTACAATGAGCAGTTCTTC
TRBD1	TRBV2	TRBJ1-4	CASTGGGQGTSGNEKLFF	TGTGCCAGCACTGGAGGGGGACAGGGGACCAGTGGTAATGAAAAACTGTTTTTT
-	TRBV7-6	TRBJ2-1	CASSLRLDYNEQFF	TGTGCCAGCAGCTTAAGACTAGACTACAATGAGCAGTTCTTC
-	TRBV7-8	TRBJ2-4	CASSLDLLRGTRSDIQYF	TGTGCCAGCAGCTTAGATTTGTTGAGGGGGACGAGATCAGACATTCAGTACTTC
TRBD1	TRBV5-1	TRBJ2-3	CASSLTDRGRHTDTQYF	TGCGCCAGCAGCTTGACGGACAGGGGGCGTCACACAGATACGCAGTATTTT
TRBD1	TRBV7-3	TRBJ2-3	CASSSGQPSTDTQYF	TGTGCCAGCAGCTCGGGACAGCCCAGCACAGATACGCAGTATTTT
-	TRBV5-1	TRBJ1-2	CASSLAEIVSEGYTF	TGCGCCAGCAGCTTGGCCGAGATCGTATCCGAAGGCTACACCTTC
-	TRBV18	TRBJ2-5	CASSPAGTRETQYF	TGTGCCAGCTCACCAGCGGGTACTCGGGAGACCCAGTACTTC
-	TRBV11-2	TRBJ2-1	CASSFHNEQFF	TGTGCCAGCAGCTTCCACAATGAGCAGTTCTTC
TRBD2	TRBV27	TRBJ2-5	CASRPSSGPYLQETQYF	TGTGCCAGCAGACCGAGTAGCGGGCCTTACCTTCAAGAGACCCAGTACTTC
-	TRBV20-1	TRBJ2-1	CSARKDEQFF	TGCAGCGCAAGGAAGGATGAGCAGTTCTTC
-	TRBV7-6	TRBJ2-1	CASSPLGPGYNEQFF	TGTGCCAGCAGCCCACTGGGGCCGGGTTACAATGAGCAGTTCTTC